The TCR beta chain under discussion was sequenced for a study of T cells in Graves' hyperthyroidism and ophthalmopathy (dated by TCRdb to the late 2010s). For context, the study as a whole: Peripheral blood samples were taken at the time of initial diagnosis, prior to any treatment. A discovery cohort of about 95 patients, about 40 with Graves' ophthalmopathy and 55 to 65 with stable Graves' hyperthyroidism, was used to find distinguishing TCR V-J signatures. Prospective prediction of ophthalmopathy was tested in an independent validation cohort of fewer than 20 hyperthyroidism patients and 15 to 17 patients who later progressed to ophthalmopathy. For training and testing, the 95 to 100 patients in the discovery cohort were randomly divided in a 7:3 ratio. In more than 5 Graves' hyperthyroidism patients, the study also compared T-cell repertoires from thyroid tissue with T-cell repertoires from blood. After sampling, hyperthyroidism patients received methimazole starting at 30 mg daily, and ophthalmopathy patients received high-dose intravenous methylprednisolone. The paper describes TCR Vbeta CDR3 sequencing of about 140 peripheral blood samples, made up of 40 to 45 ophthalmopathy patients, more than 70 hyperthyroidism patients and 17 progressor patients.

V is cut back by 6 bases and J by 0 bases, with 6 bases in the junction unmatched. CDR1 and CDR2, per the germline V gene, are MDHEN and SYDVKM. The CDR3, cysteine through phenylalanine, is 16 amino acids long. Only the CDR3 DNA is retained, 48 bases long and in frame from the first base. What the authors observed across the whole study: Most expanded thyroid clonotypes (frequency above 0.001) were also detected in blood, suggesting blood repertoires may reflect thyroid immune responses. During validation, the model predicted progression to ophthalmopathy a median of about 6.3 months ahead of onset, with almost 71% sensitivity and less than 85% specificity. No statistical method was used to set the sample size in advance, and investigators knew the group allocation. In cross-validation, a model built on a 13 V-J signature told ophthalmopathy apart from stable hyperthyroidism with 85% to 90% sensitivity and around 84% specificity, and in testing the same model reached 80%/75%.

This clonotype was observed a few times. What this receptor recognizes is not known. No much larger clone is present one base from it, and per-base qualities are unavailable. Amplification of TCR beta CDR3 regions was carried out from RNA transcripts. For the first round of RT-PCR on the TCR CDR3, the HTBI primer set was used together with the Qiagen OneStep RT-PCR kit. The libraries were constructed in a second round of multiplex PCR and then size-selected and purified. Paired-end sequencing of the libraries was performed with 100 bp reads on an Illumina HiSeq2000. The original methods were these. Raw data were processed with SOAPnuke, discarding reads with adapters, uncalled bases, mean Phred below 15, or no exact constant-primer or identifier match. COPE v1.2.5 was used to merge the high-quality paired reads, and each unique nucleotide sequence was defined as a clonotype. MiTCR v1.1 was used to align clonotypes to the IMGT TRBV, TRBD and TRBJ reference segments. Only V-J combinations with frequency above 0.0001, covering 99% to 99.2% of repertoires, were analysed. A TCS score was defined as the ratio between F50 (clonal expansion) and ExV (chaos), using BLOSUM62-based TCRdist between CDR3 peptides within each V-J. Welch's t-statistics and random forest reduced some 510 V-J features to some 14, which were used in a naive Bayes classifier (R e1071). The raw public reads went through TCRdb reprocessing: fastp at Q25, MiXCR clone calling, in-frame beta chains kept. Each entry is one CDR3 protein sequence, shown with its most common DNA and genes. The V and J calls reflect TCRdb's pipeline rather than the authors' work. The sample table contains more than 500,000 distinct CDR3 sequences; only one count was recorded for about 16% of them. The leading ten clones occupy about 31% of the sample.

In the ophthalmopathy patients, disease was moderately to severely active, with a Clinical Activity Score of 3 or more, a NOSPECS grade of 4 or more, and a duration of less than 3 months. The study excluded patients with uncontrolled infections, other autoimmune diseases, pregnancy or lactation. Diagnoses relied on clinical symptoms, serum thyroxine and TRAb, thyroid ultrasound and orbital computed tomography. Ficoll-Paque density gradient centrifugation was used to isolate PBMCs from around 10 ml of fresh peripheral blood. Trizol reagent was used to extract total RNA, and RNA quality was then checked on an Agilent 2100 Bioanalyzer.

Material: blood. The clonotype comes from a woman aged 25 to 39 with Graves' ophthalmopathy. The rearrangement joined TRBV28 to TRBJ1-3; TRBD1 agrees with 9 junctional bases. The DNA sequence follows: TGTGCCAGCAGGTCAACAGGGGGCGGCTCTGGAAACACCATATATTTT. This gives the protein CASRSTGGGSGNTIYF.